The clone carrying this TCR beta chain turned up a few times. Its antigen is unidentified. CDR3 length equals 16 residues. Trimming at V came to 3 bases and at J to 5 bases, leaving 6 bases not matched to a gene. Germline V gene data show CDR1 as LNHDA and CDR2 as SQIVND (reference sequence). These data originate in a study of tumor-infiltrating lymphocytes in primary liver carcinoma. The blood RNA (from unsorted whole blood) was obtained, and germline DNA was also extracted. Overall study results and limits: Relative to blood, tumors carried a significantly larger fraction of the repertoire in their top 250 clones (p = 0.039).

The template, about 540 ng total RNA, yielded TCR beta cDNA made with a constant-region primer. Generation of the TCR beta libraries relied on three nested multiplex PCR rounds using slightly modified ARM-PCR. Running roughly 10 cycles apiece, the first two PCR rounds relied on TRBV1-TRBV30 forward primers together with a C-beta reverse primer. TCRdb itself ran the multiplex PCR reads through MiXCR, one entry per CDR3 protein. The sample consists of roughly 330,000 distinct CDR3 sequences, less than 75% of them appearing once. The chain joins TRBV19 to TRBJ2-1, with 11 nucleotides matching TRBD2. The specimen sequenced was peripheral blood. The sequence was obtained from a man aged 35 to 55 with primary liver carcinoma and hepatitis B virus infection. As DNA, the CDR3 is TGTGCCAGTAGTATCCCGGGACTAGCGGATGACAATGAGCAGTTCTTC. Its translation is CASSIPGLADDNEQFF.